The clone carrying this T cell receptor (beta chain) has a count of ten or more. Its antigen is not known. This entry comes from a study of T cells in Graves' hyperthyroidism and ophthalmopathy. For ophthalmopathy patients, the Clinical Activity Score was at least 3 and the NOSPECS grade at least 4; duration was under 3 months. The study excluded patients with uncontrolled infection, other autoimmune disease, pregnancy or lactation. This CDR3 comprises 13 residues. Trimming left V 5 bases short and J 0 bases short, with 10 bases between. In germline, CDR1 is SQVTM, CDR2 ANQGSEA. Broader study findings: Clonotypes that were expanded in thyroid above 0.001 mostly appeared in blood too.

Amplified regions were TCR beta CDR3 sequences from RNA transcripts. Primed by the HTBI set, a first-round RT-PCR was run on the TCR CDR3. Each CDR3 protein gets one entry after TCRdb re-called the multiplex PCR reads with MiXCR. The sample holds roughly 290,000 distinct CDR3 sequences, 15% to 20% seen once. The sequenced sample consisted of blood. The TCR was taken from a woman in her fifties or sixties with Graves' ophthalmopathy. This chain links TRBV29-1 with TRBJ1-1, with D uncertain. CDR3 protein: CSVKTDLNTEAFF. CDR3 in DNA: TGCAGCGTTAAGACCGACTTGAACACTGAAGCTTTCTTT. Full variable domain (missing parts from reference TRBV29-1 and TRBJ1-1): SAVISQKPSRDICQRGTSLTIQCQVDSQVTMMFWYRQQPGQSLTLIATANQGSEATYESGFVIDKFPISRPNLTFSTLTVSNMSPEDSSIYLCSVKTDLNTEAFFGQGTRLTVV.